Below are 5 T cell receptor beta chains sequenced from a single sample in a study of blood T cell repertoires in COVID-19. TCRdb's table, derived via immunoSEQ multiplex PCR, lists solely in-frame clones and lacks some. The sample records roughly 220,000 clones, roughly 89% being singletons. Sequenced sample: PBMCs or T cells enriched from blood (not recorded which). All receptors come from a woman aged 40 to 50 with acute COVID-19.

The chain combines TRBV18 with TRBJ1-1; D remains ambiguous. The CDR3 has 19 residues. Germline CDR1 and CDR2: KGHSH and LQKENI. V was pared by 3 bases and J by 2 bases, with 25 bases between. The CDR3 DNA follows: TGTGCCAGCTCACCTACAGCTACGGGGAAACCGGGTAGTAACACTGAAGCTTTCTTT. The encoded protein is CASSPTATGKPGSNTEAFF.

This sequence joins TRBV7-9 and TRBJ2-1; 12 bases fit TRBD2. CDR1 SEHNR and CDR2 FQNEAQ come from the germline V gene (reference sequence). The CDR3 totals 16 residues. The trim removed 1 base at V and 8 bases at J, leaving 6 bases unmatched. The DNA of the CDR3 is TGTGCCAGCAGCTTAGGAGCTAGCGGGGGGGACTATGAGCAGTTCTTC. Amino acid sequence: CASSLGASGGDYEQFF. The full variable domain, in which reference TRBV7-9 and TRBJ2-1 provide the parts outside the CDR3, is DTGVSQNPRHKITKRGQNVTFRCDPISEHNRLYWYRQTLGQGPEFLTYFQNEAQLEKSRLLSDRFSAERPKGSFSTLEIQRTEQGDSAMYLCASSLGASGGDYEQFFGPGTRLTVL.

The V call is TRBV5-1, the J call TRBJ1-2; the D is unclear. Germline-derived CDR1 and CDR2 are SGHRS and YFSETQ. This CDR3 spans 12 amino acids. V dropped 4 bases and J dropped 4 bases, with 8 bases sitting between them. Written as DNA, the CDR3 is TGCGCCAGCAGCGAGGAAGGCTATGGCTACACCTTC. Protein sequence: CASSEEGYGYTF.

About this clone itself: Other DNA variants within this sample encode the same CDR3. The chain links TRBV19 to TRBJ1-2; 9 bases line up with TRBD1. The ends lost 5 bases at V and 2 bases at J; junction bases unmatched: 3. The CDR3 runs 14 residues. Germline values: CDR1 LNHDA, CDR2 SQIVND (reference sequence). The DNA for the CDR3 is TGTGCCAGTAGTCCTGGACAGGGGAACTATGGCTACACCTTC. Encoded protein: CASSPGQGNYGYTF.

The chain has TRBV27 and TRBJ2-1; 9 positions match TRBD2. Germline lookup yields CDR1 MNHEY and CDR2 SMNVEV (reference sequence). V gave up 6 bases and J gave up 4 bases; unmatched junction bases: 4. This CDR3 has 14 amino acids. The CDR3 is CASRGTSYYNEQFF. DNA for the CDR3: TGTGCCAGCAGGGGGACTAGCTATTACAATGAGCAGTTCTTC.